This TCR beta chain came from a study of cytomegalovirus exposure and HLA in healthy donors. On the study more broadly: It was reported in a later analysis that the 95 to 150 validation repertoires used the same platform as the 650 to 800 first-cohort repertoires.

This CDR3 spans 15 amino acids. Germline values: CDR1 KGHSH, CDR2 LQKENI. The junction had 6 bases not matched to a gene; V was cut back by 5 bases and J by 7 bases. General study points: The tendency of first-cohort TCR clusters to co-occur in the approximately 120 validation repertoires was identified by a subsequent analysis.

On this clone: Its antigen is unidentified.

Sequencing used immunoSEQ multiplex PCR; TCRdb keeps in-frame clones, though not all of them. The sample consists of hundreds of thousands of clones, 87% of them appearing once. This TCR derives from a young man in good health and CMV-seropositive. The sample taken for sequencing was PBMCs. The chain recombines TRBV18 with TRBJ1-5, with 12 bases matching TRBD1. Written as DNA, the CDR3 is TGTGCCAGCTCAACCGGGACAGGGGGCTCCCAGCCCCAGCATTTT. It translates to CASSTGTGGSQPQHF.